The 27 T cell receptor beta chains presented below share a single source sample, sequenced in a study of T-cell reconstitution after alpha-beta-depleted transplantation in children. Unique molecular identifiers were built into the TCRbeta library. TCRdb re-called the PCR reads with MiXCR, one entry per CDR3 protein. Counted here are hundreds of thousands of distinct CDR3 sequences, more than 10% occurring once; the ten biggest clones make up around 3%. Material: PBMCs from the stem cell graft donor, obtained from the stem cell graft. The receptors derive from a human donor who donated a stem cell graft to a child with acute lymphoblastic leukemia.

There are many counts of this clonotype. The chain combines TRBV11-2 with TRBJ2-7; 7 bases are a match to TRBD1. The CDR3 is made up of 15 amino acids. V dropped 4 bases and J dropped 3; count of bases not matched to a gene: 9. Per the germline V gene, CDR1 is SGHAT and CDR2 is FQNNGV. The CDR3 spells CASSSTGTVGYEQYF. The CDR3 coding sequence is TGTGCCAGCAGCTCGACCGGGACAGTGGGCTACGAGCAGTACTTC.

The chain joins TRBV20-1 to TRBJ2-3; 7 nucleotides align to TRBD1. The CDR3 consists of 20 residues. Germline loops: CDR1 DFQATT, CDR2 SNEGSKA (reference sequence). Trimming removed 4 bases from V and 1 base from J; junction bases left unmatched: 23. The CDR3 DNA is TGCAGTGCTAAATACAGGGGCTTCACCAGGGTTTTCTTGCGCACAGATACGCAGTATTTT. Protein sequence: CSAKYRGFTRVFLRTDTQYF.

This clonotype was picked up many times. The V call is TRBV28, the J call TRBJ2-7; TRBD1 is a possible D gene (5 bases). The CDR3 totals 15 residues. V was trimmed by 2 bases and J by 0 bases, leaving 11 bases between them. Germline assignment: CDR1 MDHEN and CDR2 SYDVKM. This chain's CDR3 is CASSLRGIRSYEQYF. The CDR3 DNA reads TGTGCCAGCAGTTTAAGGGGAATTCGCTCCTACGAGCAGTACTTC.

This clonotype was recorded many times. The gene calls are TRBV6-2 or TRBV6-3 and TRBJ2-7; 10 nucleotides line up with TRBD1. The germline CDR1 and CDR2 sequences are MNHEY and SVGEGT. Losses at the gene ends were 6 bases for V and 6 bases for J; bases not matched to a gene: 8. The CDR3 contains 14 residues. CDR3 residues: CASRPDRGVVEQYF. The CDR3 DNA is TGTGCCAGCAGGCCGGACAGGGGGGTTGTCGAGCAGTACTTC.

In its sample, this clonotype was seen many times. This sequence joins TRBV20-1 and TRBJ2-7, with a tentative D call TRBD2 (5 bases). In germline, CDR1 is DFQATT, CDR2 SNEGSKA (reference sequence). Trimming removed 6 bases from V and 9 bases from J, with 27 bases in between. The CDR3 has 15 amino acids. The CDR3 sequence is CSATHPEVAVPGQYF. For the CDR3, the DNA is TGCAGTGCGACCCACCCGGAGGTGGCCGTTCCTGGGCAGTACTTC.

The table lists this clonotype with many counts. The J gene is TRBJ1-2, the V gene TRBV27, with a weak D call TRBD1 (5 bases). Trimming took off 6 bases at V and 8 bases at J, with 10 bases between the two ends. Germline V CDR1 and CDR2: MNHEY, SMNVEV (reference sequence). The length of the CDR3 is 11 residues. DNA for the CDR3: TGTGCCAGCAGGCGAGGGGACGGCTACACCTTC. Protein: CASRRGDGYTF.

This clonotype has more than one count but fewer than ten. This sequence joins TRBV5-5 and TRBJ1-2, with D uncertain. The germline V and J ends were trimmed by 2 bases and 3 bases, with 11 bases remaining between them. The CDR3 runs 14 residues. Per germline, CDR1 SGHKS and CDR2 YYEKEE (reference sequence). CDR3 sequence (DNA): TGTGCCAGCAGCTTAGTACCTAACCACTATGGCTACACCTTC. Protein product: CASSLVPNHYGYTF.

V gene TRBV2 combines with J gene TRBJ2-7; no firm D call. The CDR3 runs 12 residues. The ends were cut back, 4 bases at V and 6 bases at J, with 10 bases in the middle. Germline-derived CDR1 and CDR2 are SNHLY and FYNNEI. The CDR3 sequence: CASSGVSGEQYF. DNA of the CDR3: TGTGCCAGCAGTGGAGTTTCTGGCGAGCAGTACTTC.

The CDR3 spells CASTQSGSITGELFF. CDR3 sequence (DNA): TGTGCCAGCACCCAGAGTGGTTCCATAACCGGGGAGCTGTTTTTT. The chain uses TRBV5-6 and TRBJ2-2; D is ambiguous. Germline V gene data show CDR1 as SGHDT and CDR2 as YYEEEE. Trimming took 6 bases from V and 5 from J, leaving 17 bases between them. This CDR3 has 15 amino acids.

This clonotype has at least ten counts. This chain joins TRBV7-3 and TRBJ2-1, with D unresolved. Germline V gives CDR1 SGHTA, CDR2 FQGTGA. This CDR3 spans 13 amino acids. The V gene lost 4 bases and the J gene lost 0 bases, with 4 bases spanning the gap. CDR3 in DNA: TGTGCCAGCAGCTCCAACTCCTACAATGAGCAGTTCTTC. This encodes CASSSNSYNEQFF.

This clonotype came up many times. The chain couples TRBV5-6 to TRBJ2-3; 10 bases agree with TRBD2. V trimming: 0 bases; J trimming: 0 bases; junction bases outside the gene matches: 4. The CDR3 covers 17 residues. Germline values: CDR1 SGHDT, CDR2 YYEEEE. CDR3 DNA sequence: TGTGCCAGCAGCTTGGATCTAGCGGGAGCTAGCACAGATACGCAGTATTTT. Amino acids: CASSLDLAGASTDTQYF.

This clonotype was counted many times. The chain joins TRBV20-1 to TRBJ1-6; a weak D match, TRBD1 (6 bases). CDR3 length: 17 amino acids. Germline values: CDR1 DFQATT, CDR2 SNEGSKA (reference sequence). Trimming took 2 bases from V and 7 from J, leaving 21 bases between them. DNA of the CDR3: TGCAGTGCTAGAAGGAGGGGGGGAAATTCGGGCAATTCACCCCTCCACTTT. It codes for CSARRRGGNSGNSPLHF.

This clonotype has ten or more counts. The chain uses TRBV10-3 and TRBJ2-1; 8 bases agree with TRBD1. The J segment lost 0 bases and the V segment lost 0 bases, leaving 4 bases of the junction unmatched. The germline V gene encodes CDR1 ENHRY and CDR2 SYGVKD. The CDR3 extends over 17 amino acids. The CDR3 DNA is TGTGCCATCAGTGAGTCCCGGGACAGGAGCTCCTACAATGAGCAGTTCTTC. Its translation is CAISESRDRSSYNEQFF.

This clonotype showed up many times. The chain links TRBV6-5 to TRBJ2-7; 7 bases agree with TRBD1. V was pared by 5 bases and J by 6 bases, with 13 bases of the junction left unmatched. Germline V gene sequence: CDR1 MNHEY, CDR2 SVGAGI. The CDR3 totals 15 residues. This CDR3 reads CASSPLRAAGGEQYF. The CDR3 DNA reads as TGTGCCAGCAGTCCTTTACGGGCGGCAGGGGGCGAGCAGTACTTC.

This clonotype was counted ten times or more. This chain uses TRBV30 with TRBJ1-3; unclear D gene. Germline V gives CDR1 GTSNPN, CDR2 SVGIG (reference sequence). This CDR3 is 15 amino acids long. Trimming removed 0 bases at V and 0 bases at J, with 9 bases between. The chain's CDR3 is CAWSVRQTSGNTIYF. In DNA form, the CDR3 reads TGTGCCTGGAGTGTACGTCAGACCTCTGGAAACACCATATATTTT.

Ten or more counts support this clonotype. V and J are TRBV12-3 or TRBV12-4 and TRBJ2-2; possible D gene TRBD1, 6 bases. The CDR3 consists of 14 residues. Trimming took 4 bases from V and 4 from J, leaving 10 bases between them. In DNA, the CDR3 is TGTGCCAGCAGTTCCCGGACAGTCACCGGGGAGCTGTTTTTT. Protein sequence: CASSSRTVTGELFF.

As to this clonotype: This may stem from a read error, because a much larger clone lies one nucleotide away. Written as DNA, the CDR3 is TGCGCCAGCAGCCCCCAGGGACTAGCGGGATGGGCAGCCGGGGACCTGTTTTTT. Its protein product is CASSPQGLAGWAAGDLFF. The chain joins TRBV5-1 to TRBJ2-2; 13 bases align to TRBD2. The CDR3 is 18 residues long. The germline V gene encodes CDR1 SGHRS and CDR2 YFSETQ. The variable domain in full, with the rest retrieved from reference TRBV5-1 and TRBJ2-2, is KAGVTQTPRYLIKTRGQQVTLSCSPISGHRSVSWYQQTPGQGLQFLFEYFSETQRNKGNFPGRFSGRQFSNSRSEMNVSTLELGDSALYLCASSPQGLAGWAAGDLFFGEGSRLTVL.

This clonotype was recorded many times. The V call is TRBV5-1, the J call TRBJ2-3; D is ambiguous. CDR1 is SGHRS, CDR2 YFSETQ, per germline. This CDR3 is built from 13 residues. V dropped 4 bases and J dropped 6 bases, with 12 bases sitting between them. The CDR3 region is CASSAQSRDTQYF. In DNA, the CDR3 is TGCGCCAGCAGCGCACAATCCCGGGATACGCAGTATTTT. The full variable domain, in which reference TRBV5-1 and TRBJ2-3 provide the parts outside the CDR3, is KAGVTQTPRYLIKTRGQQVTLSCSPISGHRSVSWYQQTPGQGLQFLFEYFSETQRNKGNFPGRFSGRQFSNSRSEMNVSTLELGDSALYLCASSAQSRDTQYFGPGTRLTVL.

In its sample, this clonotype was seen many times. The chain carries TRBV7-2 and TRBJ2-7; 7 bases are a match to TRBD1. This CDR3 comprises 15 residues. CDR1 and CDR2 (germline): SGHTA, FQGNSA. After removal of 0 bases from V and 1 base from J, the junction contained 3 bases not matched to a gene. The CDR3, as DNA: TGTGCCAGCAGCTTAGCGGCAGGGGGATCCTACGAGCAGTACTTC. Translation gives CASSLAAGGSYEQYF.

This clonotype was seen many times. The chain links TRBV19 to TRBJ2-1; no firm D call. The V gene's germline CDR1 is LNHDA and CDR2 SQIVND (reference sequence). The CDR3 covers 14 residues. Deletions cut 8 bases from V and 0 bases from J, with 11 bases between. The DNA of the CDR3 is TGTGCCAGTGCTAGTACTGGCTCCTACAATGAGCAGTTCTTC. Its translation: CASASTGSYNEQFF. The complete variable domain, with remaining parts taken from reference TRBV19 and TRBJ2-1, reads DGGITQSPKYLFRKEGQNVTLSCEQNLNHDAMYWYRQDPGQGLRLIYYSQIVNDFQKGDIAEGYSVSREKKESFPLTVTSAQKNPTAFYLCASASTGSYNEQFFGPGTRLTVL.

Many counts were recorded for this clonotype. This rearrangement joins TRBV28 to TRBJ2-1; D is unresolved. V dropped 6 bases and J dropped 10 bases, with 10 bases sitting between them. The CDR3 length is 11 residues. CDR1 is MDHEN, CDR2 SYDVKM, per germline. Here the CDR3 reads CASSSPREQFF. The CDR3 DNA is TGTGCCAGCAGCTCCCCAAGGGAGCAGTTCTTC.

This clonotype was counted ten times or more. The chain couples TRBV5-1 to TRBJ2-1, with D unclear. The CDR3 totals 15 residues. Between the trimmed V and J ends, which lost 0 bases and 4 bases, there was a span of 11 bases. Looked up from germline, CDR1 is SGHRS and CDR2 is YFSETQ. CDR3 amino acids: CASSLEGMVYNEQFF. The CDR3 DNA follows: TGCGCCAGCAGCTTGGAAGGAATGGTATACAATGAGCAGTTCTTC.

This clonotype was detected many times. The chain is built from TRBV10-3 and TRBJ2-1, with D possibly being TRBD1 (5 bases). This CDR3 is 13 amino acids long. Trimming stripped 4 bases from V and 8 bases from J, with 12 bases between. Germline CDR1 and CDR2: ENHRY and SYGVKD. Here the CDR3 DNA reads TGTGCCATCAGTGTCATGGACAACCATGAGCAGTTCTTC. Translated: CAISVMDNHEQFF.

V gene TRBV28 combines with J gene TRBJ2-7, with D maybe TRBD1 (6 bases). The CDR3 totals 15 residues. CDR1 and CDR2 from the germline V gene are MDHEN and SYDVKM. V gave up 7 bases and J gave up 3 bases, with 19 bases separating them. CDR3 loop: CASTPGGHRDYEQYF. The CDR3 DNA sequence: TGTGCCAGCACCCCGGGTGGGCACAGGGACTACGAGCAGTACTTC. The complete variable domain, with remaining parts taken from reference TRBV28 and TRBJ2-7, reads DVKVTQSSRYLVKRTGEKVFLECVQDMDHENMFWYRQDPGLGLRLIYFSYDVKMKEKGDIPEGYSVSREKKERFSLILESASTNQTSMYLCASTPGGHRDYEQYFGPGTRLTVT.

This clonotype was recorded many times. The chain has TRBV21-1 and TRBJ1-5. TRBV21-1 is listed as a pseudogene. The length of the CDR3 is 15 residues. The DNA of the CDR3 is TGTGCCAGCAGCCATGAGGGTGTTAGCAATCAGCCCCAGCATTTT. Its protein is CASSHEGVSNQPQHF.

This clonotype has at least ten counts. This rearrangement joins TRBV4-3 to TRBJ1-6; D possibly corresponds to TRBD1 (5 bases). Trimming cost V 4 bases and J 10 bases, with 14 bases left between them. Germline CDR1 reads LGHNA; CDR2 reads YSLEER. The CDR3 is made up of 14 amino acids. The CDR3 DNA follows: TGCGCCAGCAGCCTGGGGACGGAGAGCTCACCCCTCCACTTT. Protein product: CASSLGTESSPLHF.

The chain couples TRBV20-1 to TRBJ1-5; 8 bases are a match to TRBD1. Matching the DNA end better, TRBJ2-3 makes the J call doubtful. Germline V gives CDR1 DFQATT, CDR2 SNEGSKA (reference sequence). The CDR3 sequence is 14 residues long. The CDR3 DNA sequence: TGCAGTGCTCATCCGGGACAGGTAAATCAGCCCCAGTATTTT. It yields the protein CSAHPGQVNQPQYF.